The 8 T cell receptor beta chains given below trace back to one sample, sequenced in a study of T cells in Graves' hyperthyroidism and ophthalmopathy (dated by TCRdb to the late 2010s). The library came from multiplex PCR. Sequencer: Illumina HiSeq 2000. TCR beta CDR3 regions were amplified from RNA transcripts. A first-round RT-PCR of the TCR CDR3 used the HTBI primer set with the Qiagen OneStep RT-PCR kit. The public reads were quality trimmed at Q25 with fastp and then assembled into clones with MiXCR by TCRdb, keeping productive beta chains. Rows merge per CDR3 protein into single entries with the most common DNA and genes. The sample table holds some 300,000 distinct CDR3 sequences, of which roughly 19% were seen once. The top ten hold under 40% of the sample. The source material was blood. The receptors here all came from a man aged 45-65 years with Graves' ophthalmopathy.

This clonotype was detected many times. The V gene is TRBV13, the J gene TRBJ2-1; 8 bases match TRBD2. The CDR3 length is 16 residues. The germline CDR1 and CDR2 sequences are PRHDT and FYEKMQ (reference sequence). V was clipped by 1 base and J by 2 bases; unmatched bases: 4. CDR3 amino acids: CASSLVGGRTYNEQFF. CDR3 in DNA: TGTGCCAGCAGCTTAGTAGGCGGGAGGACCTACAATGAGCAGTTCTTC.

As DNA, the CDR3 is TGCAGCGCACAACCGGGAACCTATGGCTACACCTTC. It codes for CSAQPGTYGYTF. V and J are TRBV29-1 and TRBJ1-2; unclear D gene. This CDR3 has 12 residues. The germline V gene has CDR1 SQVTM and CDR2 ANQGSEA. V was shortened by 7 bases and J by 4 bases, with 13 bases between the two germline ends.

V gene TRBV5-1 combines with J gene TRBJ2-3, with 7 bases that match TRBD2. CDR1 is SGHRS, CDR2 YFSETQ, per germline. V was clipped by 3 bases and J by 4 bases; unmatched bases: 14. The CDR3 is 17 residues long. CDR3 loop: CASSSIVTGTNADTQYF. The CDR3 coding sequence is TGCGCCAGCAGCTCCATCGTGACCGGGACTAACGCAGATACGCAGTATTTT. The complete variable domain, with remaining parts taken from reference TRBV5-1 and TRBJ2-3, reads KAGVTQTPRYLIKTRGQQVTLSCSPISGHRSVSWYQQTPGQGLQFLFEYFSETQRNKGNFPGRFSGRQFSNSRSEMNVSTLELGDSALYLCASSSIVTGTNADTQYFGPGTRLTVL.

This clonotype was detected only once. The J gene is TRBJ2-3, the V gene TRBV15; D remains ambiguous. V lost 10 bases to trimming and J lost 4 bases, with 24 bases between them. There are 16 residues in the CDR3. CDR1 LNHNV and CDR2 YYDKDF come from the germline V gene (reference sequence). The chain's CDR3 is CAISRGVQAAADTQYF. The CDR3 bases are TGTGCCATTAGCAGAGGCGTTCAAGCAGCCGCAGATACGCAGTATTTT. The complete variable domain, with remaining parts taken from reference TRBV15 and TRBJ2-3, reads DAMVIQNPRYQVTQFGKPVTLSCSQTLNHNVMYWYQQKSSQAPKLLFHYYDKDFNNEADTPDNFQSRRPNTSFCFLDIRSPGLGDTAMYLCAISRGVQAAADTQYFGPGTRLTVL.

This chain links TRBV6-1 with TRBJ1-2, with TRBD1 identical over 8 bases. The CDR3 extends over 13 amino acids. V dropped 7 bases and J dropped 6; count of bases not matched to a gene: 7. Germline assignment: CDR1 MNHNS and CDR2 SASEGT. CDR3 amino acids: CASTPGRGHGYTF. For the CDR3, the DNA is TGTGCCAGCACCCCGGGCAGGGGGCATGGCTACACCTTC.

The chain carries TRBV6-1 and TRBJ2-7; 7 nucleotides line up with TRBD2. Germline CDR1 MNHNS, CDR2 SASEGT. V lost 11 bases and J lost 3; bases outside the gene matches: 10. CDR3 length equals 13 residues. DNA for the CDR3: TGTGCCTCCCGGGGGGAGGGCCTCTACGAGCAGTACTTC. It yields the protein CASRGEGLYEQYF.

As for this clonotype: One base away lies a much larger clone, so this may be a sequencing read error. The chain carries TRBV6-1 and TRBJ2-1; D is uncertain. The CDR3 runs to 13 residues. Trimming stripped 10 bases from V and 0 bases from J, with 10 bases between. Germline lookup yields CDR1 MNHNS and CDR2 SASEGT. The CDR3 loop reads CATQESSYNEQFF. CDR3 nucleotide sequence: TGTGCCACCCAGGAGAGCTCCTACAATGAGCAGTTCTTC.

The chain is built from TRBV5-1 and TRBJ2-5; D call uncertain. This CDR3 region has 13 residues. With 0 bases removed from V and 5 bases from J, the gap between germline ends came to 8 bases. Germline assignment: CDR1 SGHRS and CDR2 YFSETQ. This CDR3 reads CASSLDVGETQYF. Here the CDR3 DNA reads TGCGCCAGCAGCTTGGACGTGGGGGAGACCCAGTACTTC. Supplemented by reference TRBV5-1 and TRBJ2-5, the full variable domain reads KAGVTQTPRYLIKTRGQQVTLSCSPISGHRSVSWYQQTPGQGLQFLFEYFSETQRNKGNFPGRFSGRQFSNSRSEMNVSTLELGDSALYLCASSLDVGETQYFGPGTRLLVL.